The 20 T cell receptor beta chains in this list originate from one sample, sequenced in a study of T cell responses to AZD1222 COVID-19 vaccine. The table came from immunoSEQ multiplex PCR; TCRdb's copy has only in-frame clones and leaves some out. The repertoire holds about 130,000 clones, with around 90% as singletons. The material sequenced was peripheral blood, taken on day 0 of MenACWY control vaccination. The source of these receptors is an adult in good health.

The chain uses TRBV3-1 (or the pseudogene TRBV3-2) and TRBJ2-7, with TRBD2 matching 9 bases. CDR1 is LGHDT, CDR2 YNNKEL, per germline (reference sequence). The CDR3 loop spans 15 amino acids. Losses at the gene ends were 1 base for V and 6 bases for J; bases not matched to a gene: 7. The CDR3 nucleotides are TGTGCCAGCAGCCAAGCGAGGACTAGCGTCGCCGAGCAGTACTTC. It translates to CASSQARTSVAEQYF.

The chain carries TRBV5-1 and TRBJ2-3; 11 bases are shared with TRBD2. The CDR3 consists of 18 residues. V was pared by 5 bases and J by 0 bases, with 11 bases of the junction left unmatched. Germline values: CDR1 SGHRS, CDR2 YFSETQ. CDR3 region: CASRIASGGTTSTDTQYF. The CDR3 nucleotides are TGCGCCAGCAGAATTGCTAGCGGGGGGACAACTAGCACAGATACGCAGTATTTT. The full variable domain, its missing parts supplied by reference TRBV5-1 and TRBJ2-3, is KAGVTQTPRYLIKTRGQQVTLSCSPISGHRSVSWYQQTPGQGLQFLFEYFSETQRNKGNFPGRFSGRQFSNSRSEMNVSTLELGDSALYLCASRIASGGTTSTDTQYFGPGTRLTVL.

The rearrangement joins TRBV4-2 to TRBJ2-7; D call uncertain. Germline CDR1 reads LGHNA; CDR2 reads YNFKEQ. V shed 0 bases and J shed 6 bases, with 9 bases lying between them. This CDR3 comprises 13 residues. The CDR3 spells CASSQDEGREQYF. CDR3 coding DNA: TGTGCCAGCAGCCAAGATGAAGGGCGCGAGCAGTACTTC.

This clone was found once. The gene calls are TRBV18 and TRBJ1-3; TRBD1 matches at 9 bases. V lost 5 bases and J lost 0; bases outside the gene matches: 2. The CDR3 contains 15 residues. The germline V gene has CDR1 KGHSH and CDR2 LQKENI. CDR3 DNA sequence: TGTGCCAGCTCATCGACAGGGGGCTCTGGAAACACCATATATTTT. It is translated as CASSSTGGSGNTIYF.

The rearrangement uses TRBV27 and TRBJ2-1; D is ambiguous. Looked up from germline, CDR1 is MNHEY and CDR2 is SMNVEV (reference sequence). The CDR3 is made up of 12 amino acids. Trimming took 1 base from V and 6 from J, leaving 4 bases between them. CDR3 in amino acids: CASSLLGNEQFF. The CDR3 DNA follows: TGTGCCAGCAGTTTATTGGGCAATGAGCAGTTCTTC.

The chain has TRBV29-1 and TRBJ2-1; D is possibly TRBD2 (6 bases). The CDR3 has 15 residues. The germline V gene has CDR1 SQVTM and CDR2 ANQGSEA. The V end was cut by 5 bases, the J end by 4 bases, with 18 bases between. The CDR3 reads CSVTAVGGYYNEQFF. In nucleotides, the CDR3 is TGCAGCGTTACCGCCGTGGGGGGATATTACAATGAGCAGTTCTTC.

The gene calls are TRBV27 and TRBJ2-2; D assignment may be TRBD1 or TRBD2 (5 bases each). Germline loops: CDR1 MNHEY, CDR2 SMNVEV (reference sequence). The CDR3 has 15 amino acids. The ends were cut back, 3 bases at V and 3 bases at J, with 11 bases in the middle. This chain's CDR3 is CASSFRARDTGELFF. The CDR3 DNA sequence: TGTGCCAGCAGTTTCAGGGCGCGGGACACCGGGGAGCTGTTTTTT.

This clone is medium-sized (0.01 to 0.1%) within its sample. The V and J genes are TRBV3-1 (or the pseudogene TRBV3-2) and TRBJ2-7; 8 bases match TRBD2. Trimming took 9 bases from V and 5 from J; bases not matched to a gene: 6. From germline, CDR1 is LGHDT and CDR2 YNNKEL (reference sequence). This CDR3 has 12 residues. CDR3 sequence reads: CARGAGAHEQYV. In DNA form, the CDR3 reads TGTGCCAGGGGAGCGGGGGCCCACGAGCAGTACGTC.

The V gene is TRBV27, the J gene TRBJ1-2; D unresolved. The germline V gene encodes CDR1 MNHEY and CDR2 SMNVEV (reference sequence). The CDR3 covers 14 residues. Between the trimmed V and J ends, which lost 6 bases and 2 bases, there was a span of 13 bases. The DNA for the CDR3 is TGTGCCAGCAGCCCGGCAGGCAAAAACTATGGCTACACCTTC. Amino acid sequence: CASSPAGKNYGYTF.

This chain joins TRBV27 and TRBJ1-5; TRBD1 might be the D (5 bases). CDR1 and CDR2 (germline): MNHEY, SMNVEV (reference sequence). V shed 6 bases and J shed 2 bases, with 8 bases lying between them. The CDR3 spans 13 residues. CDR3 region: CASRGDGNQPQHF. CDR3 coding DNA: TGTGCCAGCAGGGGGGATGGCAATCAGCCCCAGCATTTT.

The chain carries TRBV18 and TRBJ1-5, with a tentative D call TRBD1 (6 bases). Germline V gene data show CDR1 as KGHSH and CDR2 as LQKENI. V gave up 1 base and J gave up 3 bases, with 13 bases separating them. The CDR3 is 16 residues long. The CDR3 nucleotides are TGTGCCAGCTCACCACAAAGGGACAAACCCAATCAGCCCCAGCATTTT. Amino acid sequence: CASSPQRDKPNQPQHF.

The V call is TRBV28, the J call TRBJ1-2; D call uncertain. CDR3 length: 14 amino acids. The V end lost 4 bases, the J end lost 7 bases, and 16 bases lay between the germline ends. Germline CDR1 reads MDHEN; CDR2 reads SYDVKM. The CDR3 region has the DNA TGTGCCAGCAGTTCACAAGACAAGGTTTTTGGCTACACCTTC. This codes for CASSSQDKVFGYTF.

The chain has TRBV2 and TRBJ2-7, with 8 positions matching TRBD2. CDR3 length equals 14 residues. Unmatched junction bases numbered 11, after V lost 7 bases and J lost 6 bases. CDR1 and CDR2 (germline): SNHLY, FYNNEI. The CDR3 spells CASIFGTSTVEQYF. DNA of the CDR3: TGTGCCAGCATTTTCGGGACTAGTACAGTCGAGCAGTACTTC.

The chain is built from TRBV5-4 and TRBJ2-2; 7 bases match TRBD1. The CDR3 has 15 residues. V was clipped by 4 bases and J by 7 bases; unmatched bases: 10. In germline, CDR1 is SGHNT, CDR2 YYREEE (reference sequence). The CDR3 region is CASSGGDRANGELFF. The DNA of the CDR3 is TGTGCCAGCAGCGGCGGTGACAGGGCGAACGGGGAGCTGTTTTTT.

This chain joins TRBV10-3 and TRBJ1-4; 9 nucleotides match TRBD1. In germline, CDR1 is ENHRY, CDR2 SYGVKD. The CDR3 runs 14 residues. The V gene end was trimmed by 11 bases and the J gene end by 4 bases; junction bases not matched to a gene: 8. The CDR3 loop is CASSQTGGNEKLFF. DNA for the CDR3: TGTGCCTCGAGCCAGACAGGGGGTAATGAAAAACTGTTTTTT.

V is TRBV5-4 and J is TRBJ2-1; TRBD1 matches 8 bases. With 6 bases clipped from V and 6 bases from J, the junction kept 8 bases outside the gene matches. The CDR3 sequence is 14 residues long. Germline-derived CDR1 and CDR2 are SGHNT and YYREEE (reference sequence). The CDR3, as DNA: TGTGCCAGCACCCCCGGAGGGACAGGCAATGAGCAGTTCTTC. Encoded protein: CASTPGGTGNEQFF.

The chain employs TRBV18 and TRBJ2-1; 10 nucleotides match TRBD1. The CDR3 extends over 13 amino acids. Per the germline V gene, CDR1 is KGHSH and CDR2 is LQKENI. Trimming took 3 bases from V and 10 from J; bases not matched to a gene: 3. The CDR3 region has the DNA TGTGCCAGCTCACCGACAGGGGGCCGGGAGCAGTTCTTC. Protein product: CASSPTGGREQFF.

The CDR3 protein is CASSQLGQTRSGNTIYF. For the CDR3, the DNA is TGTGCCAGCAGCCAATTAGGACAGACACGCTCTGGAAACACCATATATTTT. The rearrangement links TRBV14 to TRBJ1-3, with D possibly TRBD1 on 6 matching bases. The CDR3 extends over 17 amino acids. Trimming took off 2 bases at V and 0 bases at J, with 14 bases between the two ends. Germline values: CDR1 SGHDN, CDR2 FVKESK.

This clone was picked up a small number of times. The V and J genes are TRBV2 and TRBJ2-2; 10 positions agree with TRBD2. Germline V CDR1 and CDR2: SNHLY, FYNNEI. The CDR3 totals 15 residues. V lost 5 bases, J lost 3 bases, and 3 bases stayed unmatched. CDR3: CASSWSGGDTGELFF. CDR3 nucleotides: TGTGCCAGCAGTTGGAGCGGGGGGGACACCGGGGAGCTGTTTTTT.

This clone has a single count. V and J are TRBV6-5 and TRBJ2-7, with 9 bases identical to TRBD1. This CDR3 region has 15 residues. Unmatched junction bases numbered 8, after V lost 6 bases and J lost 2 bases. Germline V gives CDR1 MNHEY, CDR2 SVGAGI. CDR3 nucleotides: TGTGCCAGCAGGGGGACAGGGTGGAGACCCTACGAGCAGTACGTC. It is translated as CASRGTGWRPYEQYV.